Listed below are T cell receptor beta chains from one sample, sequenced in a study of cytomegalovirus exposure and HLA in healthy donors. TCRdb's copy holds only in-frame clones and misses some; the assay was immunoSEQ multiplex PCR. Among 200,000 to 250,000 clones, 80% to 95% were seen once, and the ten largest hold roughly 1%. The specimen sequenced was PBMCs. These TCRs come from a woman aged 18-29 years in good health and CMV-seronegative. Each CDR3 is given with its conserved first and last residue. The D gene is left open where the match is weak. Size is stated for part of the rows, as once, few or many counts, or as a class when the clone is expanded.

D: TRBD1; size: once; J: TRBJ1-1; V: TRBV29-1; DNA: TGCAGCGTTGGGACAGGGGCGTATGAAGCTTTCTTT; CDR3: CSVGTGAYEAFF
D: .; size: .; J: TRBJ2-2; V: TRBV11-1; DNA: TGTGCCAGCAGTTTTATCACCGGGGAGCTGTTTTTT; CDR3: CASSFITGELFF
D: .; size: .; J: TRBJ1-5; V: TRBV4-1; DNA: TGCGCCAGCAGCCAAGCAGACAGGTCCAATCAGCCCCAGCATTTT; CDR3: CASSQADRSNQPQHF
D: .; size: .; J: TRBJ1-3; V: TRBV4-1; DNA: TGCGCCAGCAGCCACCCCCAGGTGGACACCATATATTTT; CDR3: CASSHPQVDTIYF
D: .; size: .; J: TRBJ2-2; V: TRBV7-9; DNA: TGTGCCAGCAGCTATCCCCTTCGCGCCGGGGAGCTGTTTTTT; CDR3: CASSYPLRAGELFF
D: .; size: few; J: TRBJ1-1; V: TRBV18; DNA: TGTGCCAGCACAAGGGGCGGGGGCACTGAAGCTTTCTTT; CDR3: CASTRGGGTEAFF
D: .; size: .; J: TRBJ2-7; V: TRBV4-1; DNA: TGCGCCAGCAGCCCCCACGGCGGGAACTACGAGCAGTACTTC; CDR3: CASSPHGGNYEQYF
D: TRBD1; size: .; J: TRBJ1-3; V: TRBV7-6; DNA: TGTGCCAGCAGCTTAGGGGCAACAGGGGACTCTGGAAACACCATATATTTT; CDR3: CASSLGATGDSGNTIYF
D: .; size: .; J: TRBJ2-7; V: TRBV15; DNA: TGTGCCACCAGCAGAGGAACATTCTACGAGCAGTACTTC; CDR3: CATSRGTFYEQYF
D: TRBD1; size: .; J: TRBJ1-1; V: TRBV7-8; DNA: TGTGCCAGCAGCACGAGACAGGGACTGAACACTGAAGCTTTCTTT; CDR3: CASSTRQGLNTEAFF
D: .; size: few; J: TRBJ2-2; V: TRBV21-1; DNA: TGTGCCAGCAGCAAATTCGAGTTGGACACCGGGGAGCTGTTTTTT; CDR3: CASSKFELDTGELFF
D: TRBD1; size: .; J: TRBJ1-5; V: TRBV6-4; DNA: TGTGCCAGCAGTGCGTCTCCCGACAGGGTCAATCAGCCCCAGCATTTT; CDR3: CASSASPDRVNQPQHF
D: TRBD2; size: .; J: TRBJ2-4; V: TRBV10-2; DNA: TGCGCCAGCAGGGGACTAGCGGGAGACGGAAACATTCAGTACTTC; CDR3: CASRGLAGDGNIQYF
D: .; size: .; J: TRBJ1-1; V: TRBV7-9; DNA: TGTGCCAGCCTCTCCACGAAGGCAGGTGAAGCTTTCTTT; CDR3: CASLSTKAGEAFF
D: .; size: .; J: TRBJ1-2; V: TRBV27; DNA: TGTGCCAGCAGTTTAAAAGGACCGGGAGGGACCTATGGCTACACCTTC; CDR3: CASSLKGPGGTYGYTF
D: TRBD2; size: few; J: TRBJ2-7; V: TRBV6-5; DNA: TGTGCCAGCAGTAAGGCGGCTAGCGGGAGCTACGAGCAGTACTTC; CDR3: CASSKAASGSYEQYF
D: .; size: .; J: TRBJ1-5; V: TRBV7-9; DNA: TGTGCCAGCAGCAGTACTGCGGGTCAGCCCCAGCATTTT; CDR3: CASSSTAGQPQHF
D: TRBD1; size: .; J: TRBJ1-6; V: TRBV11-2; DNA: TGTGCCAGCAGCTTGAGACAGGGTTGGGATTCACCCCTCCACTTT; CDR3: CASSLRQGWDSPLHF
D: TRBD1; size: .; J: TRBJ1-3; V: TRBV9; DNA: TGTGCCAGCAGCCCGATCCCGGGACAGGGGGTTGGAAACACCATATATTTT; CDR3: CASSPIPGQGVGNTIYF
D: TRBD1; size: .; J: TRBJ2-2; V: TRBV10-3; DNA: TGTGCCATTGGGACAGTAGTGAACACCGGGGAGCTGTTTTTT; CDR3: CAIGTVVNTGELFF
D: .; size: .; J: TRBJ2-2; V: TRBV19; DNA: TGTGCCAGTAGTATTGGGGGCGGGAACACCGGGGAGCTGTTTTTT; CDR3: CASSIGGGNTGELFF
D: TRBD2; size: .; J: TRBJ2-7; V: TRBV15; DNA: TGTGCCACCAGCGGTAGCGGGAGCTACGAGCAGTACTTC; CDR3: CATSGSGSYEQYF
D: TRBD1; size: .; J: TRBJ2-5; V: TRBV27; DNA: TGTGCCAGCAGTGCCAGTGTGACAGGGCGGATGGGTGAGACCCAGTACTTC; CDR3: CASSASVTGRMGETQYF
D: .; size: .; J: TRBJ1-2; V: TRBV28; DNA: TGTGCCAGCAGTTTTGTAGAGCGGGCCCACTATGGCTACACCTTC; CDR3: CASSFVERAHYGYTF
D: .; size: .; J: TRBJ1-3; V: TRBV5-1; DNA: TGCGCCAGCAGCTTGGCCGGCGGGAGTCCAGGAAACACCATATATTTT; CDR3: CASSLAGGSPGNTIYF
D: .; size: .; J: TRBJ2-7; V: TRBV2; DNA: TGTGCCAGCAGTGAAGTGGGCCATAGCTCCTACGAGCAGTACTTC; CDR3: CASSEVGHSSYEQYF
D: .; size: .; J: TRBJ2-7; V: TRBV7-9; DNA: TGTGCCAGCAGCCCCAGCTCCTACGAGCAGTACTTC; CDR3: CASSPSSYEQYF
D: .; size: .; J: TRBJ1-2; V: TRBV28; DNA: TGTGCCAGCAGTTTTCGAACAGTTCCTAACTATGGCTACACCTTC; CDR3: CASSFRTVPNYGYTF
D: TRBD2; size: .; J: TRBJ2-3; V: TRBV10-1; DNA: TGCGCCAGCAGTGATCCTAGCGGGAGAGGAGATACGCAGTATTTT; CDR3: CASSDPSGRGDTQYF
D: .; size: .; J: TRBJ2-1; V: TRBV6-5; DNA: TGTGCCAGCAGTAGACTAACCTCCGTGGGGAATGAGCAGTTCTTC; CDR3: CASSRLTSVGNEQFF
D: TRBD1; size: .; J: TRBJ2-5; V: TRBV28; DNA: TGTGCCAGCAGCCGGGACAGGTGGGAGACCCAGTACTTC; CDR3: CASSRDRWETQYF
D: TRBD2; size: .; J: TRBJ2-7; V: TRBV5-1; DNA: TGCGCCAGCAGCCCCCAAGCGGGAGGGATCTACGAGCAGTACTTC; CDR3: CASSPQAGGIYEQYF
D: .; size: .; J: TRBJ1-2; V: TRBV15; DNA: TGTGCCACCAGCAGAGATTTCGGGGGGGATGGCTACACCTTC; CDR3: CATSRDFGGDGYTF
D: TRBD2; size: .; J: TRBJ2-1; V: TRBV10-2; DNA: TGCGCCAGCCGGAAGGGGCGGGAGGTTGGGTTCTTC; CDR3: CASRKGREVGFF
D: TRBD2; size: once; J: TRBJ2-7; V: TRBV10-3; DNA: TGTGCCATCAGTGAGGGGCTAGCGGGAGGCCTTTACGAGCAGTACTTC; CDR3: CAISEGLAGGLYEQYF
D: TRBD2; size: once; J: TRBJ2-7; V: TRBV27; DNA: TGTGCCAGCAACCCAAGCGGGGGACTCTACGAGCAGTACTTC; CDR3: CASNPSGGLYEQYF
D: TRBD2; size: .; J: TRBJ2-3; V: TRBV7-3; DNA: TGTGCCAGCAGACGAGCGGGAGGGAGCACAGATACGCAGTATTTT; CDR3: CASRRAGGSTDTQYF
D: .; size: .; J: TRBJ2-3; V: TRBV11-2; DNA: TGTGCCAGCAGCTTGGCGGGCCTTAGCACAGATACGCAGTATTTT; CDR3: CASSLAGLSTDTQYF
D: .; size: .; J: TRBJ1-2; V: TRBV30; DNA: TGTGCCTGGGACCCATCGGTGGAGCATGGCTACACCTTC; CDR3: CAWDPSVEHGYTF
D: .; size: .; J: TRBJ1-2; V: TRBV4-1; DNA: TGCGCCAGCAGCCAACAGGGTCTCTATGGCTACACCTTC; CDR3: CASSQQGLYGYTF
D: .; size: .; J: TRBJ2-7; V: TRBV29-1; DNA: TGCAGCGTTGAAGAGGAGACCTACGAGCAGTACTTC; CDR3: CSVEEETYEQYF
D: TRBD1; size: once; J: TRBJ2-4; V: TRBV5-1; DNA: TGCGCCAGCAGCTTGGGAGGGGGCATAGCCAAAAACATTCAGTACTTC; CDR3: CASSLGGGIAKNIQYF
D: .; size: .; J: TRBJ2-5; V: TRBV10-2; DNA: TGCGCCAGCAGTGAGGTGGGCGGGGAGACCCAGTACTTC; CDR3: CASSEVGGETQYF
D: TRBD1; size: .; J: TRBJ2-7; V: TRBV19; DNA: TGTGCCAGTAGCCCCACAGGGGGACGATCCTACGAGCAGTACTTC; CDR3: CASSPTGGRSYEQYF
D: .; size: .; J: TRBJ2-7; V: TRBV18; DNA: TGTGCCAGCTCACCCTACCCGGGACAAGCGGACTACGAGCAGTACTTC; CDR3: CASSPYPGQADYEQYF
D: TRBD1; size: .; J: TRBJ2-1; V: TRBV7-6; DNA: TGTGCCAGCAGCTCCCCCGGGACAGGGGGCTTGAGCTCGCAGTTCTTC; CDR3: CASSSPGTGGLSSQFF
D: .; size: few; J: TRBJ1-1; V: TRBV27; DNA: TGTGCCAGCAGTGCCAGTATGAACACTGAAGCTTTCTTT; CDR3: CASSASMNTEAFF
D: .; size: .; J: TRBJ1-1; V: TRBV14; DNA: TGTGCCAGCAGCCAAGTTCTGGGAGGGACTGAAGCTTTCTTT; CDR3: CASSQVLGGTEAFF
D: .; size: .; J: TRBJ1-1; V: TRBV5-4; DNA: TGTGCCAGCAGCTTGGTGGACCGGGAGGAATCTTTCTTT; CDR3: CASSLVDREESFF
D: .; size: once; J: TRBJ1-2; V: TRBV29-1; DNA: TGCAGCGTCGAATCCTCCTATAACTATGGCTACACCTTC; CDR3: CSVESSYNYGYTF